These 5 T cell receptor beta chains were all obtained from the same sample, sequenced in a study of blood T cells in healthy people across ages. Alongside a J-beta primer mix, a sample-barcoded 5' primer served in a second PCR lasting about 7 to 12 cycles. TCRdb recomputed calls from the 5' RACE reads with MiXCR, one row per CDR3 protein. Here the sample spans 1 million to 1.2 million distinct CDR3 sequences, 35% to 40% being singletons. Input material: blood. Receptor source: a man aged 18 to 29 in good health.

V is TRBV20-1 and J is TRBJ2-2, with D maybe TRBD2 (5 bases). In germline, CDR1 is DFQATT, CDR2 SNEGSKA (reference sequence). Trimming took 5 bases from V and 3 from J, leaving 10 bases between them. CDR3 size: 13 residues. In DNA, the CDR3 is TGCAGTGCTGTGAGGGTCGACACCGGGGAGCTGTTTTTT. Residues: CSAVRVDTGELFF.

The CDR3 nucleotides read TGTGCCAGCAGCGCAATTAAGACTAGCGGAGCCTACAATGAGCAGTTCTTC. The encoded protein is CASSAIKTSGAYNEQFF. The chain carries TRBV9 and TRBJ2-1; 9 bases are shared with TRBD2. The germline V gene has CDR1 SGDLS and CDR2 YYNGEE. With V trimmed by 3 bases and J by 2 bases, 9 bases remained unmatched. The CDR3 loop spans 17 amino acids.

This clonotype showed up just a few times. The chain is built from TRBV15 and TRBJ2-1; D is ambiguous. The CDR3 is 14 residues long. Germline-derived CDR1 and CDR2 are LNHNV and YYDKDF (reference sequence). V shed 0 bases and J shed 8 bases, with 11 bases lying between them. This CDR3 reads CATSRDWNVYEQFF. CDR3 bases: TGTGCCACCAGCAGAGATTGGAATGTCTATGAGCAGTTCTTC.

The gene calls are TRBV7-6 and TRBJ2-3; no definite D call. The CDR3 length is 14 residues. Germline CDR1 SGHVS, CDR2 FNYEAQ. The V gene lost 5 bases and the J gene lost 2 bases, with 11 bases spanning the gap. The CDR3 here is CASSHRQATDTQYF. The CDR3 DNA reads as TGTGCCAGCAGCCATCGACAAGCCACAGATACGCAGTATTTT.

This rearrangement joins TRBV6-2 or TRBV6-3 to TRBJ2-1; 8 bases map to TRBD2. The CDR3 runs 19 residues. CDR1 and CDR2 (germline): MNHEY, SVGEGT. V lost 2 bases and J lost 11; bases outside the gene matches: 23. The CDR3 nucleotides read TGTGCCAGCAGTTACCTGATGTGGACTAGCATGTCTGTTATGGATAAGCAGTTCTTC. Protein: CASSYLMWTSMSVMDKQFF.